This record concerns one T cell receptor (beta chain) sequence. Its antigen remains unknown. These data come from a study of vaccination and CD4 T cells after COVID-19. As for treatment: roughly 10-day PBMC culture with coronavirus spike peptide pools or control peptides (ViraFEST assay). Researchers reported culturing 2 million or so PBMCs per well with approximately 10 IU/ml IL-2 and about 9 ug/ml peptide pools. Cultured CD4+ T cells had their DNA profiled by the Oncomine TCR Beta short-read assay. In TCRdb, the PCR reads were re-called with MiXCR into one record per CDR3 protein. The table shows 20,000 to 25,000 distinct CDR3 sequences, with approximately 70% occurring only once. The CDR3 length is 15 residues. Trimming stripped 4 bases from V and 4 bases from J, with 14 bases between. The germline gives CDR1 MDHEN, CDR2 SYDVKM.

The rearrangement joins TRBV28 to TRBJ1-5; D call uncertain. The receptor comes from a human donor who had recovered from COVID-19. Specimen: CD4+ T cells from blood, cultured in vitro. DNA of the CDR3: TGTGCCAGCAGTTCTCCAGAGGTTTCTAATCAGCCCCAGCATTTT. Protein sequence: CASSSPEVSNQPQHF.